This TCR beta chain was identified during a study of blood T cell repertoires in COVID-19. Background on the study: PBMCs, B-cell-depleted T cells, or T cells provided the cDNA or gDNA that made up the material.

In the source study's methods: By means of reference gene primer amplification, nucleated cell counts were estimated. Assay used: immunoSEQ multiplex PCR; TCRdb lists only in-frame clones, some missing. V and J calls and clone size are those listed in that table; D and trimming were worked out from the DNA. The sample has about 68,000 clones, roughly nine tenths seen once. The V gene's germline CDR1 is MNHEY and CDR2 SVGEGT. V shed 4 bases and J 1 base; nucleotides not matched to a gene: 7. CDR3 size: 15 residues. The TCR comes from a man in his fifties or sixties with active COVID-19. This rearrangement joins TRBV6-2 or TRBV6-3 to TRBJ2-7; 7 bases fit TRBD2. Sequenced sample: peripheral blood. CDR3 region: CASSSLAAASYEQYF. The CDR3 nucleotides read TGTGCCAGCAGTTCCCTAGCGGCGGCTTCCTACGAGCAGTACTTC.